These 27 T cell receptor beta chains originate from one sample sequenced in a study of cytomegalovirus exposure and HLA in healthy donors. Primers included in the PCR were 60 Vbeta and 13 Jbeta primers. The repertoire was sequenced with immunoSEQ multiplex PCR; TCRdb's copy has only in-frame clones and lacks some. This table holds approximately 100,000 clones, approximately 70% found once. The source material was PBMCs. All receptors come from a man aged 40-49 years in good health and CMV-seropositive.

This chain uses TRBV6-5 with TRBJ1-2; TRBD1 agrees at 11 bases. The length of the CDR3 is 15 residues. Germline V gene data show CDR1 as MNHEY and CDR2 as SVGAGI. Trimming took 0 bases from V and 6 from J; bases not matched to a gene: 3. In DNA form, the CDR3 reads TGTGCCAGCAGTTACTCGAGGACAGGGGGCGATGGCTACACCTTC. It specifies CASSYSRTGGDGYTF.

The gene calls are TRBV30 and TRBJ2-1; TRBD2 agrees at 7 bases. Looked up from germline, CDR1 is GTSNPN and CDR2 is SVGIG (reference sequence). The CDR3 is 15 residues long. Germline trimming cut 3 bases from V and 2 bases from J; bases unmatched to any gene: 7. CDR3 nucleotides: TGTGCCTGGAGCCTACCTGGGAGGGCCTACAATGAGCAGTTCTTC. Translation: CAWSLPGRAYNEQFF.

The chain joins TRBV9 to TRBJ2-3, with a weak D call TRBD1 (6 bases). V dropped 3 bases and J dropped 1 base, with 12 bases sitting between them. The V gene's germline CDR1 is SGDLS and CDR2 YYNGEE. The CDR3 is made up of 15 amino acids. This CDR3 is CASSAQGIRTDTQYF. The CDR3 bases are TGTGCCAGCAGCGCCCAGGGGATACGCACAGATACGCAGTATTTT.

The gene calls are TRBV28 and TRBJ2-5, with D perhaps TRBD1 (6 bases). The CDR3 consists of 15 residues. In germline, CDR1 is MDHEN, CDR2 SYDVKM. The V end was cut by 4 bases, the J end by 4 bases, with 16 bases between. The CDR3 loop is CASSSPQGSLETQYF. CDR3 DNA sequence: TGTGCCAGCAGTTCCCCCCAGGGGAGTCTAGAGACCCAGTACTTC.

This clone was recorded a few times. The V and J genes are TRBV6-6 and TRBJ2-1; tentatively, D is TRBD1 (5 bases). The V end was cut by 4 bases, the J end by 7 bases, with 14 bases between. CDR1 is MNHNY and CDR2 is SVGAGI in the germline V gene (reference sequence). This CDR3 has 14 residues. The CDR3 is CASSFDSPTNEQFF. In nucleotides, the CDR3 is TGTGCCAGCAGTTTTGACAGCCCGACGAATGAGCAGTTCTTC.

The chain couples TRBV4-2 to TRBJ1-2, with TRBD1 matching over 10 bases. The germline gives CDR1 LGHNA, CDR2 YNFKEQ. The CDR3 runs 16 residues. The V gene end was trimmed by 0 bases and the J gene end by 6 bases; junction bases not matched to a gene: 7. Here the CDR3 reads CASSQDPGQGRNGYTF. As DNA, the CDR3 is TGTGCCAGCAGCCAAGATCCGGGACAGGGGAGGAATGGCTACACCTTC.

CDR3 nucleotides: TGTGCCAGCAGTTACAGGTCAGGGGACACTGAAGCTTTCTTT. This encodes CASSYRSGDTEAFF. The chain recombines TRBV6-5 with TRBJ1-1, with D possibly being TRBD1 (6 bases). The CDR3 runs to 14 residues. Trimming shortened V by 2 bases and J by 3 bases, and 10 bases separated the two germline ends. Germline CDR1 is MNHEY and CDR2 is SVGAGI.

The genes are TRBV2 and TRBJ2-1; 10 bases agree with TRBD2. The CDR3 runs to 16 residues. V dropped 7 bases and J dropped 6; count of bases not matched to a gene: 12. From germline, CDR1 is SNHLY and CDR2 FYNNEI. CDR3 coding DNA: TGTGCCAGCAAGGATGTGTTAGCGGGAGGTGGCAATGAGCAGTTCTTC. Its translation: CASKDVLAGGGNEQFF.

The rearrangement joins TRBV10-2 to TRBJ2-2, with a weak D call TRBD2 (5 bases). V lost 2 bases, J lost 7 bases, and 8 bases lay in between. Looked up from germline, CDR1 is WSHSY and CDR2 is SAAADI. The CDR3 loop spans 13 amino acids. CDR3 nucleotide sequence: TGCGCCAGCAGTGAGAACGGGGACGGGGAGCTGTTTTTT. Its translation: CASSENGDGELFF.

The chain combines TRBV19 with TRBJ2-1; TRBD1 might be the D (6 bases). The germline CDR1 and CDR2 sequences are LNHDA and SQIVND (reference sequence). Trimming removed 0 bases at V and 3 bases at J, with 15 bases between. The CDR3 sequence is 17 residues long. The CDR3 DNA follows: TGTGCCAGTAGTATAGATCTCTCAGGGGCTTACTACAATGAGCAGTTCTTC. Translating gives CASSIDLSGAYYNEQFF.

J is TRBJ2-3 and V is TRBV4-1; 8 positions agree with TRBD2. There are 17 residues in the CDR3. V gave up 4 bases and J gave up 3 bases; unmatched junction bases: 12. Germline V gene lookup returns CDR1 MGHRA and CDR2 YSYEKL. The CDR3 reads CASSPRDAAGVTDTQYF. The DNA of the CDR3 is TGCGCCAGCAGCCCCCGGGACGCAGCGGGAGTAACAGATACGCAGTATTTT.

The chain carries TRBV28 and TRBJ2-1, with no clear D. The CDR3 loop spans 17 amino acids. The V and J ends lost 6 bases and 0 bases respectively, with 18 bases between them. Germline assignment: CDR1 MDHEN and CDR2 SYDVKM. The CDR3 loop is CASSLAAAESSYNEQFF. The CDR3 coding sequence is TGTGCCAGCAGCCTTGCGGCAGCAGAGTCCTCCTACAATGAGCAGTTCTTC. The full variable domain, with the rest looked up from reference TRBV28 and TRBJ2-1, is DVKVTQSSRYLVKRTGEKVFLECVQDMDHENMFWYRQDPGLGLRLIYFSYDVKMKEKGDIPEGYSVSREKKERFSLILESASTNQTSMYLCASSLAAAESSYNEQFFGPGTRLTVL.

The chain couples TRBV13 to TRBJ1-5; 7 bases align to TRBD1. There are 18 residues in the CDR3. CDR1 and CDR2 from the germline V gene are PRHDT and FYEKMQ (reference sequence). V was pared by 5 bases and J by 4 bases, with 17 bases of the junction left unmatched. The CDR3 DNA is TGTGCCAGCAGCAACCGGGCCCTATTAGGGGGCGGGAATCAGCCCCAGCATTTT. Its protein is CASSNRALLGGGNQPQHF.

This clone showed up just a few times. This chain uses TRBV29-1 with TRBJ2-1; perhaps TRBD2 as D (6 bases). CDR1 SQVTM and CDR2 ANQGSEA come from the germline V gene. V was shortened by 6 bases and J by 3 bases, with 21 bases between the two germline ends. The CDR3 totals 16 residues. CDR3 sequence reads: CSVVPRGTPDYNEQFF. Here the CDR3 DNA reads TGCAGCGTCGTACCGCGCGGGACTCCGGACTACAATGAGCAGTTCTTC.

In its sample, this clone was seen a few times. This rearrangement joins TRBV5-1 to TRBJ2-7, with 9 bases matching TRBD2. Unmatched junction bases numbered 5, after V lost 2 bases and J lost 2 bases. Looked up from germline, CDR1 is SGHRS and CDR2 is YFSETQ. CDR3 size: 15 residues. DNA for the CDR3: TGCGCCAGCAGCTTTTCTAGCGGGAAACCCTACGAGCAGTACTTC. This gives the protein CASSFSSGKPYEQYF.

This rearrangement joins TRBV13 to TRBJ1-2; D not certain. The length of the CDR3 is 12 residues. V lost 5 bases and J 3 bases, leaving 7 bases between the germline ends. Germline CDR1 is PRHDT and CDR2 is FYEKMQ (reference sequence). The CDR3 protein is CASSASYYGYTF. CDR3 nucleotides: TGTGCCAGCAGCGCGAGCTACTATGGCTACACCTTC.

V is TRBV7-3 and J is TRBJ2-3; 14 bases align to TRBD2. Germline assignment: CDR1 SGHTA and CDR2 FQGTGA. V shed 3 bases and J 1 base; nucleotides not matched to a gene: 0. There are 16 residues in the CDR3. The DNA for the CDR3 is TGTGCCAGCAGCTTGGGACTAGCGGGAGGCACAGATACGCAGTATTTT. Translating gives CASSLGLAGGTDTQYF.

In DNA, the CDR3 is TGTGCCAGCAGCGCCAGGGGAATGAGTGAAAAACTGTTTTTT. Protein sequence: CASSARGMSEKLFF. The V gene is TRBV9, the J gene TRBJ1-4; D may be TRBD1 (6 bases). The CDR3 sequence is 14 residues long. The V gene lost 3 bases and the J gene lost 7 bases, with 13 bases spanning the gap. Germline V gene sequence: CDR1 SGDLS, CDR2 YYNGEE. Based on the CDR3 plus reference TRBV9 and TRBJ1-4, the full variable domain is DSGVTQTPKHLITATGQRVTLRCSPRSGDLSVYWYQQSLDQGLQFLIQYYNGEERAKGNILERFSAQQFPDLHSELNLSSLELGDSALYFCASSARGMSEKLFFGSGTQLSVL.

V gene TRBV11-2 combines with J gene TRBJ2-5; a weak D match, TRBD2 (5 bases). Trimming took off 1 base at V and 5 bases at J, with 14 bases between the two ends. CDR1 is SGHAT, CDR2 FQNNGV, per germline. This CDR3 spans 15 amino acids. The CDR3 here is CASSLVRARGETQYF. The DNA of the CDR3 is TGTGCCAGCAGCTTAGTTCGGGCCCGAGGGGAGACCCAGTACTTC.

V is TRBV5-8 and J is TRBJ2-2, with a weak D call TRBD1 (5 bases). From germline, CDR1 is SGHTS and CDR2 YDEGEE. CDR3 size: 14 residues. The V and J ends lost 5 bases and 4 bases respectively, with 12 bases between them. CDR3: CASRYTGSTGELFF. Here the CDR3 DNA reads TGTGCCAGCAGATATACAGGATCCACCGGGGAGCTGTTTTTT.

The chain combines TRBV7-6 with TRBJ2-3; 7 bases fit TRBD1. Germline-derived CDR1 and CDR2 are SGHVS and FNYEAQ. The junction had 7 bases not matched to a gene; V was cut back by 0 bases and J by 4 bases. The length of the CDR3 is 16 residues. As DNA, the CDR3 is TGTGCCAGCAGCTTAGCGTCCAGGGGGAGTGCAGATACGCAGTATTTT. The encoded protein is CASSLASRGSADTQYF.

The rearrangement joins TRBV5-6 to TRBJ1-3; tentatively, D is TRBD1 (6 bases). This CDR3 is 15 amino acids long. CDR1 is SGHDT, CDR2 YYEEEE, per germline. The V end lost 4 bases, the J end lost 4 bases, and 15 bases lay between the germline ends. CDR3 bases: TGTGCCAGCAGCGCGGACAGATCCCCCGGAAACACCATATATTTT. The encoded protein is CASSADRSPGNTIYF.

The chain recombines TRBV2 with TRBJ2-1; 10 nucleotides align to TRBD2. After removal of 2 bases from V and 15 bases from J, the junction contained 13 bases not matched to a gene. CDR1 and CDR2 (germline): SNHLY, FYNNEI. This CDR3 spans 15 amino acids. CDR3 sequence reads: CASSESASGSGWRFF. DNA of the CDR3: TGTGCCAGCAGTGAATCGGCTAGCGGGAGTGGATGGCGGTTCTTC.

This clone has a handful of counts. The V and J genes are TRBV2 and TRBJ2-7, with D unclear. Trimming stripped 1 base from V and 3 bases from J, with 4 bases between. The V gene's germline CDR1 is SNHLY and CDR2 FYNNEI. The CDR3 is 12 residues long. DNA for the CDR3: TGTGCCAGCAGTGAAGGCGGCTACGAGCAGTACGTC. Translation: CASSEGGYEQYV.

This sequence joins TRBV15 and TRBJ1-5; 8 bases agree with TRBD1. This CDR3 has 15 amino acids. V shed 3 bases, J shed 2 bases, and the junction held 3 bases outside the gene matches. Germline V lookup: CDR1 LNHNV, CDR2 YYDKDF (reference sequence). This CDR3 reads CATSSTGGRNQPQHF. As DNA, the CDR3 is TGTGCCACCAGCAGTACAGGGGGACGCAATCAGCCCCAGCATTTT.

This chain uses TRBV19 with TRBJ2-2; 8 nucleotides align to TRBD1. V was pared by 5 bases and J by 1 base, with 0 bases of the junction left unmatched. The CDR3 spans 14 residues. CDR1 is LNHDA and CDR2 is SQIVND in the germline V gene (reference sequence). DNA for the CDR3: TGTGCCAGTAGTGACAGGGGGAACACCGGGGAGCTGTTTTTT. The encoded protein is CASSDRGNTGELFF.

This sequence joins TRBV2 and TRBJ2-1; TRBD2 might be the D (5 bases). There are 15 residues in the CDR3. The ends were cut back, 7 bases at V and 6 bases at J, with 19 bases in the middle. CDR1 and CDR2 (germline): SNHLY, FYNNEI. Written as DNA, the CDR3 is TGTGCCAGCACCCCAGAAGCGGTGAGGTCCAATGAGCAGTTCTTC. This codes for CASTPEAVRSNEQFF.